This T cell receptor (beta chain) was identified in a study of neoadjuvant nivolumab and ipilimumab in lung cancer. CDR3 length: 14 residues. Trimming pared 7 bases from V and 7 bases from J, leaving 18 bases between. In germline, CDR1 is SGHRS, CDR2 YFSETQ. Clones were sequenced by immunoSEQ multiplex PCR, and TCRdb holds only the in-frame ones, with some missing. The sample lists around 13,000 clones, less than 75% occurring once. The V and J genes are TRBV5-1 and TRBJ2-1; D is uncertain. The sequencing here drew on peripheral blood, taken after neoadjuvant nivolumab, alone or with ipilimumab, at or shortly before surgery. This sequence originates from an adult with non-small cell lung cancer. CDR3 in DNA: TGCGCCAGCGGCCTACGGACCGGACGGAATGAGCAGTTCTTC. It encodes CASGLRTGRNEQFF.